These 28 T cell receptor beta chains were all obtained from the same sample, sequenced in a study of spatial heterogeneity in lung cancer (dated by TCRdb to about 2019). Library generation was performed with 5' RACE. Sequencing relied on a NextSeq 500. TCRdb applied fastp at Q25 and MiXCR to the public reads, then kept only in-frame beta chains. Entries are consolidated by CDR3 protein sequence, retaining the most common genes and DNA. This sample has 8,100 or so distinct CDR3 sequences in its table, and roughly 5.9% of those were observed once. The ten largest clonotypes hold around two fifths of the sample. The time point label, read with the paper, signifies: sample taken at primary tumor resection. For TCR sequencing, whole RNA was extracted from tumor and nontumor lung tissue, or from cryopreserved PBMC samples, and no cell sorting was done. The sample in question was PBMCs, obtained at surgery. The receptors were gathered from a male donor with early-stage non-small cell lung cancer.

There are many counts of this clonotype. The chain uses TRBV10-3 and TRBJ2-1; no clear D gene. The V and J ends lost 0 bases and 12 bases respectively, with 9 bases between them. The V gene's germline CDR1 is ENHRY and CDR2 SYGVKD. This CDR3 has 12 residues. The CDR3 nucleotides are TGTGCCATCAGTGAGTCGTCCGGCTGGCAGTTCTTC. It encodes CAISESSGWQFF.

This clonotype was seen at least ten times. In nucleotides, the CDR3 is TGCGCCAGCAGCTTGGACAGAAAGACCCTTAACGCTTTCTTT. Amino acids: CASSLDRKTLNAFF. J is TRBJ1-1 and V is TRBV5-1; D is unresolved. Deletions cut 0 bases from V and 11 bases from J, with 17 bases between. The germline gives CDR1 SGHRS, CDR2 YFSETQ. There are 14 residues in the CDR3.

The genes are TRBV11-3 and TRBJ2-3; D perhaps matches TRBD1 (5 bases). The germline V and J ends were trimmed by 2 bases and 0 bases, with 9 bases remaining between them. Germline V gene sequence: CDR1 SGHNT, CDR2 YENEEA. This CDR3 has 15 amino acids. CDR3 amino acids: CASSLRGRSTDTQYF. DNA for the CDR3: TGTGCCAGCAGCTTAAGGGGCAGGAGCACAGATACGCAGTATTTT.

This clonotype was counted many times. J is TRBJ2-7 and V is TRBV18; 7 positions match TRBD1. Trimming took 5 bases from V and 5 from J; bases not matched to a gene: 9. The CDR3 is 14 amino acids. Germline V CDR1 and CDR2: KGHSH, LQKENI. This chain's CDR3 is CASSYTGVRDEQYF. Written as DNA, the CDR3 is TGTGCCAGCTCATATACAGGGGTCCGCGACGAGCAGTACTTC.

This clonotype has ten or more counts. The rearrangement links TRBV23-1 to TRBJ1-4; weak D call: TRBD1 (5 bases). TRBV23-1 is identified as an open reading frame with a role that is uncertain. Trimming pared 7 bases from V and 0 bases from J, leaving 9 bases between. The CDR3 is 14 amino acids. The CDR3 reads CASISGTTNEKLFF. The CDR3 nucleotides read TGCGCCAGCATCTCAGGGACAACTAATGAAAAACTGTTTTTT.

There are many counts of this clonotype. J is TRBJ2-7 and V is TRBV10-3; 8 bases line up with TRBD1. CDR3 size: 18 residues. J lost 2 bases, V lost 0 bases, and 12 bases had no gene match. Germline CDR1 is ENHRY and CDR2 is SYGVKD. As DNA, the CDR3 is TGTGCCATCAGTGAGTCAGGACAGGGCAGCCGAAATACCTACGAGCAGTACTTC. Amino acid sequence: CAISESGQGSRNTYEQYF.

This clonotype was picked up many times. For the CDR3, the DNA is TGTGCCAGCAGTTACGTGGGTGGGCAATCAACTAATGAAAAACTGTTTTTT. It codes for CASSYVGGQSTNEKLFF. The V gene is TRBV6-6, the J gene TRBJ1-4, with D unresolved. This CDR3 spans 17 amino acids. The V and J ends lost 2 bases and 0 bases respectively, with 13 bases between them. The germline gives CDR1 MNHNY, CDR2 SVGAGI (reference sequence).

This clonotype has ten or more counts. This rearrangement joins TRBV24-1 to TRBJ2-5; D tentatively fits TRBD1 or TRBD2 (5 bases each). The CDR3 is made up of 14 amino acids. The V end lost 2 bases, the J end lost 5 bases, and 11 bases lay between the germline ends. CDR1 and CDR2 (germline): KGHDR, SFDVKD. This CDR3 reads CATSDSGWGETQYF. Written as DNA, the CDR3 is TGTGCCACCAGTGATTCCGGGTGGGGGGAGACCCAGTACTTC.

In the case of this clonotype: A much bigger clone sits one base away, suggesting this may be a read error. The chain uses TRBV19 and TRBJ2-3; 8 bases fit TRBD1. J was trimmed by 2 bases and V by 10 bases; bases with no gene match: 5. Germline CDR1 is LNHDA and CDR2 is SQIVND (reference sequence). This CDR3 is 13 amino acids long. As DNA, the CDR3 is TGTGCCACGGCAGGGGGCTTCACAGATACGCAGTATTTT. It specifies CATAGGFTDTQYF.

The chain uses TRBV6-2 or TRBV6-3 and TRBJ1-2; no clear D. From germline, CDR1 is MNHEY and CDR2 SVGEGT. The CDR3 is 12 residues long. V was clipped by 2 bases and J by 2 bases, with 3 bases between them. The CDR3 nucleotides read TGTGCCAGCAGTTACAGGAACTATGGCTACACCTTC. Protein product: CASSYRNYGYTF.

This clonotype occurred many times. This chain links TRBV7-2 with TRBJ2-2, with TRBD2 matching 7 bases. The V gene end was trimmed by 5 bases and the J gene end by 5 bases; junction bases not matched to a gene: 2. The germline CDR1 and CDR2 sequences are SGHTA and FQGNSA. The CDR3 loop spans 13 amino acids. CDR3 DNA sequence: TGTGCCAGCAGCCGCGGGGGTACCGGGGAGCTGTTTTTT. It codes for CASSRGGTGELFF.

This clonotype was seen at least ten times. The chain combines TRBV20-1 with TRBJ2-2, with TRBD1 matching over 7 bases. V lost 6 bases and J lost 4; bases outside the gene matches: 11. The CDR3 loop spans 15 amino acids. Germline V gene lookup returns CDR1 DFQATT and CDR2 SNEGSKA (reference sequence). The CDR3 DNA follows: TGCAGTGCCCCCTTCGCAGGGGGTGGCACCGGGGAGCTGTTTTTT. Translated: CSAPFAGGGTGELFF.

This clonotype was counted ten times or more. The CDR3 here is CASSSTGVRSNQPQHF. The CDR3 DNA reads TGTGCCAGCAGTTCAACAGGGGTGCGGAGCAATCAGCCCCAGCATTTT. This chain joins TRBV6-2 or TRBV6-3 and TRBJ1-5; 7 bases are a match to TRBD1. Germline CDR1 MNHEY, CDR2 SVGEGT. CDR3 length: 16 residues. With V trimmed by 4 bases and J by 1 base, 7 bases remained unmatched.

Remarks on this clonotype: A much bigger clone sits one base away, suggesting this may be a read error. This chain links TRBV12-3 or TRBV12-4 with TRBJ2-5, with 8 positions matching TRBD1. The CDR3 sequence is 15 residues long. The CDR3 nucleotides are TGTGCCGGCAGAGCAACAGGGGGTCTGCAAGAGACCCAGTACTTC. Protein sequence: CAGRATGGLQETQYF.

This clonotype appeared a few times. The V gene is TRBV2, the J gene TRBJ2-3; the match to TRBD2 covers 13 bases. With V trimmed by 3 bases and J by 2 bases, 8 bases remained unmatched. CDR3 length: 18 amino acids. The V gene's germline CDR1 is SNHLY and CDR2 FYNNEI. CDR3 nucleotide sequence: TGTGCCAGCAGTGACCGGGGACTAGCGGGGCCTTCCACAGATACGCAGTATTTT. Amino acid sequence: CASSDRGLAGPSTDTQYF.

The chain employs TRBV6-5 and TRBJ2-7; tentative D call: TRBD2 (6 bases). The ends were cut back, 4 bases at V and 4 bases at J, with 14 bases in the middle. This CDR3 has 14 residues. Germline-derived CDR1 and CDR2 are MNHEY and SVGAGI. The CDR3 DNA reads TGTGCCAGCAGTTCCGGGACTGGGATTTACGAGCAGTACTTC. It yields the protein CASSSGTGIYEQYF.

This clonotype was seen only a few times. The chain combines TRBV7-8 with TRBJ1-6; weak D call: TRBD1 (6 bases). CDR1 SGHVS and CDR2 FQNEAQ come from the germline V gene. The V end was cut by 0 bases, the J end by 7 bases, with 16 bases between. The CDR3 contains 17 residues. The CDR3, as DNA: TGTGCCAGCAGCTTAGCGCTTAGGGGACACCCCAATTCACCCCTCCACTTT. Translated, it gives CASSLALRGHPNSPLHF.

V usage is TRBV28 and J usage is TRBJ1-6; D uncertain. The CDR3 runs to 12 residues. V gave up 5 bases and J gave up 10 bases, with 9 bases separating them. CDR1 is MDHEN, CDR2 SYDVKM, per germline. CDR3 DNA sequence: TGTGCCAGCAGTCCGCGAGGCTCACCCCTCCACTTT. This codes for CASSPRGSPLHF.

The chain uses TRBV7-8 and TRBJ2-1; 11 positions match TRBD2. The V and J ends lost 1 base and 0 bases, in that order; junction bases with no gene match: 14. There are 21 residues in the CDR3. Germline V gene lookup returns CDR1 SGHVS and CDR2 FQNEAQ. CDR3 residues: CASSLGYSGLAVRSSYNEQFF. CDR3 nucleotides: TGTGCCAGCAGCTTAGGGTATTCGGGACTAGCGGTTCGAAGCTCCTACAATGAGCAGTTCTTC. Filled out from reference TRBV7-8 and TRBJ2-1, the complete variable domain reads GAGVSQSPRYKVAKRGQDVALRCDPISGHVSLFWYQQALGQGPEFLTYFQNEAQLDKSGLPSDRFFAERPEGSVSTLKIQRTQQEDSAVYLCASSLGYSGLAVRSSYNEQFFGPGTRLTVL.

At least ten counts were recorded for this clonotype. V and J are TRBV6-7 and TRBJ1-2; the D is unclear. TRBV6-7 is an ORF, with its function uncertain. V lost 0 bases to trimming and J lost 6 bases, with 11 bases between them. The CDR3 covers 14 residues. CDR3 bases: TGTGCCAGCAGTTACTCAGGTCTGCGGGATGGCTACACCTTC. Amino acids: CASSYSGLRDGYTF.

In its sample, this clonotype was seen many times. Compared with germline, one end of the junction differs, possibly owing to a read error. The rearrangement uses TRBV25-1 and TRBJ1-4; D remains unclear. CDR1 MGHDK and CDR2 SYGVNS come from the germline V gene. The CDR3 is 12 residues long. Here the CDR3 DNA reads TGTGCCAGCAGCCCGTATGCCCTTCCCTTCAATTTT. It codes for CASSPYALPFNF.

This clonotype was recorded at least ten times. The genes are TRBV4-3 and TRBJ2-3; 10 bases match TRBD2. The CDR3 has 16 residues. The V gene end was trimmed by 1 base and the J gene end by 0 bases; junction bases not matched to a gene: 1. In germline, CDR1 is LGHNA, CDR2 YSLEER. CDR3 loop: CASSQATSGSTDTQYF. The CDR3 DNA reads as TGCGCCAGCAGCCAAGCGACTAGCGGGAGCACAGATACGCAGTATTTT.

At least ten counts were recorded for this clonotype. The genes are TRBV10-3 and TRBJ1-2; 7 nucleotides align to TRBD1. Germline V CDR1 and CDR2: ENHRY, SYGVKD. CDR3 length: 16 residues. V lost 6 bases to trimming and J lost 3 bases; unmatched junction nucleotides: 13. The CDR3 reads CAIRATGQRRDYGYTF. The CDR3 DNA follows: TGTGCCATCAGGGCGACGGGACAGAGAAGAGACTATGGCTACACCTTC.

This clonotype is labeled large. CDR3 amino acids: CASSYDESSYNEQFF. CDR3 bases: TGTGCCAGCAGTTACGACGAAAGCTCCTACAATGAGCAGTTCTTC. The gene calls are TRBV6-5 and TRBJ2-1, with unresolved D. The V gene lost 2 bases and the J gene lost 0 bases, with 8 bases spanning the gap. There are 15 residues in the CDR3. CDR1 MNHEY and CDR2 SVGAGI come from the germline V gene.

This clonotype was counted only a few times. The chain combines TRBV20-1 with TRBJ2-7; 7 positions match TRBD1. CDR1 and CDR2 from the germline V gene are DFQATT and SNEGSKA (reference sequence). Trimming at V came to 2 bases and at J to 2 bases, leaving 3 bases not matched to a gene. The CDR3 is 13 residues long. The CDR3 spells CSARKGATYEQYF. The CDR3 coding sequence is TGCAGTGCTAGAAAGGGGGCCACCTACGAGCAGTACTTC.

This clonotype has a count of ten or more. The chain couples TRBV19 to TRBJ2-2, with 7 bases that match TRBD1. J lost 4 bases, V lost 4 bases, and 6 bases had no gene match. The CDR3 consists of 15 residues. Germline V gives CDR1 LNHDA, CDR2 SQIVND (reference sequence). In nucleotides, the CDR3 is TGTGCCAGTAGTACAACAGGGGTCGGCACCGGGGAGCTGTTTTTT. Its translation is CASSTTGVGTGELFF. The entire variable domain, with the rest obtained from reference TRBV19 and TRBJ2-2, is as follows: DGGITQSPKYLFRKEGQNVTLSCEQNLNHDAMYWYRQDPGQGLRLIYYSQIVNDFQKGDIAEGYSVSREKKESFPLTVTSAQKNPTAFYLCASSTTGVGTGELFFGEGSRLTVL.

The chain recombines TRBV29-1 with TRBJ2-5; D may be TRBD1 (6 bases). This CDR3 is built from 11 residues. Between the trimmed V and J ends, which lost 5 bases and 3 bases, there was a span of 7 bases. Germline-derived CDR1 and CDR2 are SQVTM and ANQGSEA. CDR3 sequence: CSVRTEETQYF. For the CDR3, the DNA is TGCAGCGTTCGGACAGAAGAGACCCAGTACTTC.

This clonotype was seen many times. The rearrangement uses TRBV28 and TRBJ2-7; D is perhaps TRBD2 (5 bases). There are 16 residues in the CDR3. The V gene's germline CDR1 is MDHEN and CDR2 SYDVKM. With 4 bases removed from V and 0 bases from J, the gap between germline ends came to 16 bases. The CDR3 protein is CASSSLGGPVSYEQYF. In nucleotides, the CDR3 is TGTGCCAGCAGTTCCCTAGGAGGACCGGTCTCCTACGAGCAGTACTTC.